This TCR beta chain was sequenced for a study of lymphopenia after photon versus proton radiotherapy. This table comes from immunoSEQ multiplex PCR, and its TCRdb copy is limited to in-frame clones, with some not included. The sample records 30,000 or so clones, around 87% being singletons. The sequence was collected from a woman aged 60-75 years with cholangiocarcinoma. Some clones in this sample may be carry-over from other donors' samples. The specimen comprised peripheral blood, sampled from a patient treated with proton-based radiotherapy.

This CDR3 is CASSSRGSYNEQFF. CDR3 bases: TGTGCCAGCAGTTCGCGGGGCTCCTACAATGAGCAGTTCTTC. The chain uses TRBV5-6 and TRBJ2-1, with D maybe TRBD2 (6 bases). The V gene's germline CDR1 is SGHDT and CDR2 YYEEEE. This CDR3 region has 14 residues. The germline V and J ends were trimmed by 5 bases and 0 bases, with 9 bases remaining between them.